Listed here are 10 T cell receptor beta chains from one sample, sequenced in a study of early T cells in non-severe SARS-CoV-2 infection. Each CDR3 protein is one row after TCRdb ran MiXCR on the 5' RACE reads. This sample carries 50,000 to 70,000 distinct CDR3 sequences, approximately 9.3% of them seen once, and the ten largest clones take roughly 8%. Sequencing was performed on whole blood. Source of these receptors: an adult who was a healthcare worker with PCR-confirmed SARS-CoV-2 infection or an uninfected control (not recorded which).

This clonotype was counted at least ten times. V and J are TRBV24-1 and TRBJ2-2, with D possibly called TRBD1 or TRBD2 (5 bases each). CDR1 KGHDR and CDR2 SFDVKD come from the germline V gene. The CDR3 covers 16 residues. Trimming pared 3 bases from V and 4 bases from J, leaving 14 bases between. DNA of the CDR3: TGTGCCACCAGTGATCGGGGCGGGCGTAGCACCGGGGAGCTGTTTTTT. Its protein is CATSDRGGRSTGELFF.

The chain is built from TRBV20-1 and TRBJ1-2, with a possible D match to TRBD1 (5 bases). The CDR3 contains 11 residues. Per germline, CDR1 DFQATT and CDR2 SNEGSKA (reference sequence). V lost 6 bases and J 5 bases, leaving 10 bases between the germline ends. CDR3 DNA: TGCAGTGCCTACCGACAGTATGGCTACACCTTC. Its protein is CSAYRQYGYTF.

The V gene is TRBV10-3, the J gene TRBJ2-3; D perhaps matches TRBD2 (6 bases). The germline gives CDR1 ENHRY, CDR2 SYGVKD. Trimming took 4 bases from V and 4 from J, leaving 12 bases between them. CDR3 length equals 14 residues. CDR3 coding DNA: TGTGCCATCAGTGGGCCGCGACTAGCAGATACGCAGTATTTT. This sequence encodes CAISGPRLADTQYF.

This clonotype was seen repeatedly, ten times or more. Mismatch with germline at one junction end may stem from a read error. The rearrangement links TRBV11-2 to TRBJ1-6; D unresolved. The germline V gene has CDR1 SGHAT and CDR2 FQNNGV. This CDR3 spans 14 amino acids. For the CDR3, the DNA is TGTGCCAGCAGCCTAGACCCACTCAATTCACCCCTCCACTTT. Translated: CASSLDPLNSPLHF.

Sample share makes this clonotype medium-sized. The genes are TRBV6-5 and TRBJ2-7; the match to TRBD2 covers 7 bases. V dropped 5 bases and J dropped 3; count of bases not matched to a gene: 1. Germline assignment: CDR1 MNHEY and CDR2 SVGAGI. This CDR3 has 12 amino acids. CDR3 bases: TGTGCCAGCAGTCCGGGGGGCTACGAGCAGTACTTC. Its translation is CASSPGGYEQYF.

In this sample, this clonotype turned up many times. The CDR3 DNA reads TGTGCCAGCAGCTCTCTCAGGGGCGCGAGGAATGAGCAGTTCTTC. Protein: CASSSLRGARNEQFF. The genes are TRBV11-2 and TRBJ2-1; possible D gene TRBD1, 6 bases. Germline V lookup: CDR1 SGHAT, CDR2 FQNNGV. The CDR3 consists of 15 residues. The V and J ends lost 4 bases and 7 bases respectively, with 17 bases between them.

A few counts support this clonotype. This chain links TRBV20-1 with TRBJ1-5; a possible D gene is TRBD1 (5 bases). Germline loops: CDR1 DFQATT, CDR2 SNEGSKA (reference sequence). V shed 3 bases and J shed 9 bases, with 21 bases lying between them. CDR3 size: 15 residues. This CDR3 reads CSASKGGTLLGPQHF. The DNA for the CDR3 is TGCAGTGCTAGTAAAGGAGGGACGCTTTTAGGGCCCCAGCATTTT.

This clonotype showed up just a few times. CDR3 nucleotides: TGCGCCAGCAGCCAAGAGATTAGCGGCCCCTACGAGCAGTACTTC. This sequence encodes CASSQEISGPYEQYF. The V gene is TRBV4-3, the J gene TRBJ2-7; D possibly corresponds to TRBD2 (6 bases). This CDR3 region has 15 residues. V lost 0 bases to trimming and J lost 2 bases, with 11 bases between them. CDR1 is LGHNA, CDR2 YSLEER, per germline.

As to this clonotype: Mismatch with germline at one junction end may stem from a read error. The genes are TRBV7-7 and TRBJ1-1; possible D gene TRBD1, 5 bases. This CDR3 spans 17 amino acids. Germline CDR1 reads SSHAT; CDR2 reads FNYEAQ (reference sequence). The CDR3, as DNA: TGTGCTAGCAGCCCACTCCCAACGGGACGGCCGAACACTGAAGCTTTCTTT. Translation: CASSPLPTGRPNTEAFF.

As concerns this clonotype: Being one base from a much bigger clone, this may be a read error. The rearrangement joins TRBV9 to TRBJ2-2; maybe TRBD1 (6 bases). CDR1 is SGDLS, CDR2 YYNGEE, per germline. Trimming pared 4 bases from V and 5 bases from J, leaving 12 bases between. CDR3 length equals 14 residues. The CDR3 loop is CASSTGQRTGELFF. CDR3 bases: TGTGCCAGCAGCACCGGACAGAGGACCGGGGAGCTGTTTTTT.